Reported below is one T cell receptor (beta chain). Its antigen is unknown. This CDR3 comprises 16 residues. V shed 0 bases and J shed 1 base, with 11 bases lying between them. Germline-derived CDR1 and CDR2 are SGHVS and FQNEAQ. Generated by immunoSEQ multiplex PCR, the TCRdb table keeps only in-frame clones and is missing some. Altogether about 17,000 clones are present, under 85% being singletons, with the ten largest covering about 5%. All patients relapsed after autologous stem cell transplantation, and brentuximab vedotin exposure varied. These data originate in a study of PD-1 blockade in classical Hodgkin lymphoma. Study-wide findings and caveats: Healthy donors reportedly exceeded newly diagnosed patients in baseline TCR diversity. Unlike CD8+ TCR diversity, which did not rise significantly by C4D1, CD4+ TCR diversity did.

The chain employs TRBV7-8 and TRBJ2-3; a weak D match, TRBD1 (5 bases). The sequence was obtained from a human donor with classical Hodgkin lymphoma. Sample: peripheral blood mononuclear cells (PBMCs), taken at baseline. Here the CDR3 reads CASSLAYDSRTDTQYF. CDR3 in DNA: TGTGCCAGCAGCTTAGCCTATGACAGCCGCACAGATACGCAGTATTTT.